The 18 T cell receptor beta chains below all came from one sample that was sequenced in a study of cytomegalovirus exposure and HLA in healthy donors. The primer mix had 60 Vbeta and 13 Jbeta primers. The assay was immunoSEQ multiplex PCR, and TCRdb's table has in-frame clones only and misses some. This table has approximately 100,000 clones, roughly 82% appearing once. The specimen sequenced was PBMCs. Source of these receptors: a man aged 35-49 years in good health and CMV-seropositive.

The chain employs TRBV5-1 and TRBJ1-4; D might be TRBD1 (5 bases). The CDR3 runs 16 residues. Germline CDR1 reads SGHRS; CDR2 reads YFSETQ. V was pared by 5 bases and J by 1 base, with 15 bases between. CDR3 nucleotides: TGCGCCAGCAGGGAAGGGGAAGGCGGAACTAATGAAAAACTGTTTTTT. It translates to CASREGEGGTNEKLFF. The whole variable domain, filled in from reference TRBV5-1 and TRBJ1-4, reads KAGVTQTPRYLIKTRGQQVTLSCSPISGHRSVSWYQQTPGQGLQFLFEYFSETQRNKGNFPGRFSGRQFSNSRSEMNVSTLELGDSALYLCASREGEGGTNEKLFFGSGTQLSVL.

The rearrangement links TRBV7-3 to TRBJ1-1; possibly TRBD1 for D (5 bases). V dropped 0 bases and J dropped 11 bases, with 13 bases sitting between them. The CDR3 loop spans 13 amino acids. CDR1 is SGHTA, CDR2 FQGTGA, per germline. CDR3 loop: CASSLTGAKEAFF. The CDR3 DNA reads TGTGCCAGCAGCTTAACAGGGGCAAAAGAGGCTTTCTTT.

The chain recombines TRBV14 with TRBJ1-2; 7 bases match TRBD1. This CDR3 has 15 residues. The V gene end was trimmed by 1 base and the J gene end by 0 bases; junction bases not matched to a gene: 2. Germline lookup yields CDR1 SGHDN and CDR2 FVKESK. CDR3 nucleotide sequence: TGTGCCAGCAGCCAAGGAGGGACAGCTAACTATGGCTACACCTTC. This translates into CASSQGGTANYGYTF.

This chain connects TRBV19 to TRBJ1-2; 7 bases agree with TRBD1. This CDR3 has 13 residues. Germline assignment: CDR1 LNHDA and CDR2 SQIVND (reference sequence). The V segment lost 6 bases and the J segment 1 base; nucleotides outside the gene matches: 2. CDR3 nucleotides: TGTGCCAGTAGGGGACAGCTTAACTATGGCTACACCTTC. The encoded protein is CASRGQLNYGYTF.

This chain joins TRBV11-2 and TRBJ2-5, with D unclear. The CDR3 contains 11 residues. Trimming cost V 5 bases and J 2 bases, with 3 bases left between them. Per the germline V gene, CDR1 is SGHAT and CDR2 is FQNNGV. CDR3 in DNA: TGTGCCAGCAGCCTACAAGAGACCCAGTACTTC. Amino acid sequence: CASSLQETQYF.

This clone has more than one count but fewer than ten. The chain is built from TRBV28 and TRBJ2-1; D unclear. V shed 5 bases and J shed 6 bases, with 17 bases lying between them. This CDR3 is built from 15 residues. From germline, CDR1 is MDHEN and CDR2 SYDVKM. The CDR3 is CASSRLSVRANEQFF. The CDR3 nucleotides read TGTGCCAGCAGTCGCCTAAGCGTCCGAGCCAATGAGCAGTTCTTC. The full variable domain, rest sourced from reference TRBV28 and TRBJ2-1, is DVKVTQSSRYLVKRTGEKVFLECVQDMDHENMFWYRQDPGLGLRLIYFSYDVKMKEKGDIPEGYSVSREKKERFSLILESASTNQTSMYLCASSRLSVRANEQFFGPGTRLTVL.

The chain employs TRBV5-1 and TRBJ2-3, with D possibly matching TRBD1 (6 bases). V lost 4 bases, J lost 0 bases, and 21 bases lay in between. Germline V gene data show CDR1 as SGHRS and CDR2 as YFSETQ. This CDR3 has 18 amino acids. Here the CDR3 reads CASSDRPTTGTSTDTQYF. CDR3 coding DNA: TGCGCCAGCAGCGACCGCCCCACGACAGGTACTAGCACAGATACGCAGTATTTT.

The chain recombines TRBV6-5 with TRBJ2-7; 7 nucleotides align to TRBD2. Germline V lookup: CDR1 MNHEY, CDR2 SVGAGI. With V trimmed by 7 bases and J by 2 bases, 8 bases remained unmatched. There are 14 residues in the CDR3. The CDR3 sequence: CASNPSSGAYEQYF. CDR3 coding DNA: TGTGCCAGCAACCCCTCGAGCGGGGCCTACGAGCAGTACTTC.

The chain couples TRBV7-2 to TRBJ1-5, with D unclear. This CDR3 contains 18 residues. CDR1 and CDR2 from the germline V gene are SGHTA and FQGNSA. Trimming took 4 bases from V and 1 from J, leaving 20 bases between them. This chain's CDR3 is CASSSPSDGEGSNQPQHF. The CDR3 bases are TGTGCCAGCAGCTCCCCTTCGGACGGAGAGGGCAGCAATCAGCCCCAGCATTTT.

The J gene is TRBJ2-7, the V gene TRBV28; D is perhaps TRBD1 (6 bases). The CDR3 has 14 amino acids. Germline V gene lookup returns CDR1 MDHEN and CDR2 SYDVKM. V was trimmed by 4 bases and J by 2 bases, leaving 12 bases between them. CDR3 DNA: TGTGCCAGCAGTTCCCTAGGGGACACCTACGAGCAGTACTTC. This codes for CASSSLGDTYEQYF.

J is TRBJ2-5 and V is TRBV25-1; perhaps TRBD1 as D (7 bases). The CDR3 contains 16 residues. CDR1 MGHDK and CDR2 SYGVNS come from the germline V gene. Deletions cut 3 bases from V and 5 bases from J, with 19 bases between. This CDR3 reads CASSDPRGDESETQYF. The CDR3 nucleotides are TGTGCCAGCAGTGACCCCAGGGGGGACGAGTCTGAGACCCAGTACTTC.

This CDR3 reads CASSSPGQRYYGYTF. The CDR3 DNA is TGTGCCAGCAGCTCACCGGGACAGCGATACTATGGCTACACCTTC. The chain is built from TRBV7-9 and TRBJ1-2; 7 bases align to TRBD1. J lost 3 bases, V lost 4 bases, and 8 bases had no gene match. The CDR3 consists of 15 residues. CDR1 and CDR2 from the germline V gene are SEHNR and FQNEAQ (reference sequence).

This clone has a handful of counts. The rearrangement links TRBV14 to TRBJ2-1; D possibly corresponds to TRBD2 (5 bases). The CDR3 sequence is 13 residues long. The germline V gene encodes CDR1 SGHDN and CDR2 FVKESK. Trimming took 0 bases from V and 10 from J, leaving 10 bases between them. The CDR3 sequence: CASSQERVGEQFF. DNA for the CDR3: TGTGCCAGCAGCCAAGAGAGGGTTGGGGAGCAGTTCTTC.

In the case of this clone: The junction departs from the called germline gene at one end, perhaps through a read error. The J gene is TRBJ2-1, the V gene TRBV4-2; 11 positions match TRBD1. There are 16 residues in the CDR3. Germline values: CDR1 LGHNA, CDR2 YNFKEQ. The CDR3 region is CASGQEEGTGGNEQFF. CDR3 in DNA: TGTGCCAGCGGCCAAGAGGAGGGGACAGGGGGCAATGAGCAGTTCTTC.

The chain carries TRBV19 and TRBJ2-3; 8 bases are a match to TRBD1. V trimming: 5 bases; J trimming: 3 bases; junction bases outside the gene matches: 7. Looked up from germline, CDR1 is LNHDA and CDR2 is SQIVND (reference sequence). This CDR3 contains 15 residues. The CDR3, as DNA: TGTGCCAGTAGTGCGGACAGGGAACTAACAGATACGCAGTATTTT. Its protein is CASSADRELTDTQYF.

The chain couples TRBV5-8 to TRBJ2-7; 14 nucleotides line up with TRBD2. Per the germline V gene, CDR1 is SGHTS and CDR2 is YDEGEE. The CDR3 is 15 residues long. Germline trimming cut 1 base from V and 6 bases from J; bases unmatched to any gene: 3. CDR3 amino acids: CASSLRLAGGREQYF. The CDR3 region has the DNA TGTGCCAGCAGCTTGCGACTAGCGGGGGGGCGCGAGCAGTACTTC.

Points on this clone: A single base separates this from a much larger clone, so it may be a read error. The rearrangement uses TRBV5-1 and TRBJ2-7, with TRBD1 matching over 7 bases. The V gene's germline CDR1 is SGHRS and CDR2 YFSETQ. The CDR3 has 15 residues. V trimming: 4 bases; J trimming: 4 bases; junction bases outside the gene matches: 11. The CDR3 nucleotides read TGCGCCAGCAGCGAAGCCACCCGGGACAGATACGAGCAGTACTTC. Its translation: CASSEATRDRYEQYF.

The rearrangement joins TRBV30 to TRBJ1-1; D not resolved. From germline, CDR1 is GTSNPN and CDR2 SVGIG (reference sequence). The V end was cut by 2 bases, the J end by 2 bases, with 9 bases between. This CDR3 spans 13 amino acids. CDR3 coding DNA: TGTGCCTGGAGTAATCAGGCTAACACTGAAGCTTTCTTT. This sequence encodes CAWSNQANTEAFF.